Below, 2 T cell receptor beta chains from the same sample are listed, as sequenced in a study of PD-L1 blockade in urothelial cancer. The sample's time point: pretreatment peripheral blood. Repertoires were generated with immunoSEQ multiplex PCR, while TCRdb's copy carries only in-frame clones and drops some. The repertoire holds 50,000 or so clones, around 74% seen once, with roughly 4% in the top ten. The sequences come from PBMCs, collected around atezolizumab (anti-PD-L1) treatment. Receptors originate from a man aged 65-85 years with urothelial cancer.

The chain carries TRBV6-4 and TRBJ2-2; 8 bases are shared with TRBD2. This CDR3 region has 15 residues. Germline V gene sequence: CDR1 MRHNA, CDR2 SNTAGT. The J segment lost 5 bases and the V segment lost 3 bases, leaving 5 bases of the junction unmatched. The DNA of the CDR3 is TGTGCCAGCAGTGAAAGCGGGAGACGGACCGGGGAGCTGTTTTTT. This gives the protein CASSESGRRTGELFF.

The chain combines TRBV20-1 with TRBJ2-1, with D maybe TRBD2 (5 bases). The CDR3 consists of 11 residues. In germline, CDR1 is DFQATT, CDR2 SNEGSKA (reference sequence). V was trimmed by 6 bases and J by 6 bases, leaving 9 bases between them. The CDR3 region is CSADYANEQFF. In nucleotides, the CDR3 is TGCAGTGCAGACTACGCCAATGAGCAGTTCTTC.